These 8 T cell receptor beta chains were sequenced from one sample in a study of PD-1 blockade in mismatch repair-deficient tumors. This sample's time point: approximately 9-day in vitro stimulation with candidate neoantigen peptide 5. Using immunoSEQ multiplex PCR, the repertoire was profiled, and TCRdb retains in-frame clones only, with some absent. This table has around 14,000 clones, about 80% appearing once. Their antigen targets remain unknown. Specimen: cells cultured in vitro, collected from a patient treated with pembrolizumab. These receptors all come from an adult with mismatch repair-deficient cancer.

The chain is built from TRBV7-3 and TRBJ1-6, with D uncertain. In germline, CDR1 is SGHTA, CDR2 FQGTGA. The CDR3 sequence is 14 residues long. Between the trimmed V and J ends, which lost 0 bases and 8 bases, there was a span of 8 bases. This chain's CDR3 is CASSLTHRDSPLHF. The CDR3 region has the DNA TGTGCCAGCAGCTTAACCCATCGGGATTCACCCCTCCACTTT.

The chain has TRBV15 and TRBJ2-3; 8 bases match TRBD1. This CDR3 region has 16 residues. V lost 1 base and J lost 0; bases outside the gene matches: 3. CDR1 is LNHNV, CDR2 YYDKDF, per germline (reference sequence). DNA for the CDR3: TGTGCCACCAGCAGAGGGACAGGGACTAGCACAGATACGCAGTATTTT. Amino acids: CATSRGTGTSTDTQYF.

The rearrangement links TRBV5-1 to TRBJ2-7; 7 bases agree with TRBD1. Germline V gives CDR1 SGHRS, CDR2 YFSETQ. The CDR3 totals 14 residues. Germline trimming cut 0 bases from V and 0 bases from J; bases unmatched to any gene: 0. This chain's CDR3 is CASSLGDSSYEQYF. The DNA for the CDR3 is TGCGCCAGCAGCTTGGGGGACAGCTCCTACGAGCAGTACTTC.

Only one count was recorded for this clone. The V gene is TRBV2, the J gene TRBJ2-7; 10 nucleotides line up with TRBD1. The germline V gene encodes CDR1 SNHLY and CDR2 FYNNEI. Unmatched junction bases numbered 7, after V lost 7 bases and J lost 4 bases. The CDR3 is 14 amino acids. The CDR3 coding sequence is TGTGCCAGCAATGGGGGACAGGGGACGTACGAGCAGTACTTC. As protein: CASNGGQGTYEQYF.

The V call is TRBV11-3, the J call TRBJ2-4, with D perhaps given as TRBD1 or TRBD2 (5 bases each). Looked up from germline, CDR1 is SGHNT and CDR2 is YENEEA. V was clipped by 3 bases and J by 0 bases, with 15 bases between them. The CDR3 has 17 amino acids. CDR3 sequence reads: CASSLDGTELAKNIQYF. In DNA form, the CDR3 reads TGTGCCAGCAGCTTGGATGGGACGGAGCTAGCCAAAAACATTCAGTACTTC.

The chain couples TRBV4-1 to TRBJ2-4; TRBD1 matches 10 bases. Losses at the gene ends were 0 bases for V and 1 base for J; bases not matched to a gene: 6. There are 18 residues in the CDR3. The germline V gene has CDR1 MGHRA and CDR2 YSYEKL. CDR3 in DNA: TGCGCCAGCAGCCAAGACCTGACAGGGGGCAAGGCCAAAAACATTCAGTACTTC. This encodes CASSQDLTGGKAKNIQYF.

The CDR3 loop reads CASSYSGRGVYGYTF. CDR3 bases: TGTGCCAGCAGTTACTCGGGTAGGGGCGTCTATGGCTACACCTTC. V gene TRBV6-6 combines with J gene TRBJ1-2; possible D gene TRBD1, 5 bases. Germline V gene data show CDR1 as MNHNY and CDR2 as SVGAGI (reference sequence). There are 15 residues in the CDR3. Between the trimmed V and J ends, which lost 0 bases and 4 bases, there was a span of 12 bases.

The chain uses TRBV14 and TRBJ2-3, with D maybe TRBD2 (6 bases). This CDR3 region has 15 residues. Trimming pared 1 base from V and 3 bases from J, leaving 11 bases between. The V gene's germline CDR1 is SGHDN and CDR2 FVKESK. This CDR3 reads CASSQGAGSTDTQYF. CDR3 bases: TGTGCCAGCAGCCAAGGGGCGGGAAGTACAGATACGCAGTATTTT.